The clone carrying this T cell receptor (beta chain) was seen a few times. TCR beta libraries were made by quantitative 5'-RACE with molecular barcodes. In TCRdb, the 5' RACE reads were re-called with MiXCR into one record per CDR3 protein. The sample includes about 240,000 distinct CDR3 sequences, 20% to 30% of them seen just once. The CDR3 covers 16 residues. Trimming cost V 3 bases and J 3 bases; bases outside gene matches: 6. Looked up from germline, CDR1 is DFQATT and CDR2 is SNEGSKA (reference sequence). The data derive from a study of CD8 T cells in ankylosing spondylitis. The chain has TRBV20-1 and TRBJ1-6, with 9 bases fitting TRBD1. The clonotype comes from a male donor with ankylosing spondylitis or in good health (not recorded which). The material sequenced was blood, either unsorted or a sorted T cell fraction (not recorded which). CDR3 region: CSARGQGLNYNSPLHF. The CDR3 coding sequence is TGCAGTGCTAGGGGACAGGGTTTAAACTATAATTCACCCCTCCACTTT.